Given below is one T cell receptor (beta chain) in context. Its specificity is not known. TCRdb's copy holds only in-frame clones and misses some; the assay was immunoSEQ multiplex PCR. The table records 2,500,000 or so clones, 92% of them present only once. The source of the sample is a study of shared clonotypes between healthy human individuals. A CD45RA+ naive subset and a CD45RA-negative memory subset were split from CD4+ cells. General study findings and limits: About 5% was the fraction of naive CD4 clonotypes found shared across a few donors. Despite large depth, sorted-subset datasets appeared incompletely sequenced.

The sample was naive CD4+ T cells from PBMCs. Noted subset: CD45RA+ positively selected. This sequence originates from a man between 18 and 35 years old in good health. Some clones in this sample may be carry-over from other donors' samples.

The CDR3 reads CASSFRDPSYNSPLHF. The CDR3 DNA follows: TGTGCCAGCAGCTTTAGGGACCCCTCCTATAATTCACCCCTCCACTTT. The rearrangement joins TRBV11-2 to TRBJ1-6, with a tentative D call TRBD1 (5 bases). In germline, CDR1 is SGHAT, CDR2 FQNNGV. V was trimmed by 3 bases and J by 0 bases, leaving 9 bases between them. The CDR3 runs to 16 residues.